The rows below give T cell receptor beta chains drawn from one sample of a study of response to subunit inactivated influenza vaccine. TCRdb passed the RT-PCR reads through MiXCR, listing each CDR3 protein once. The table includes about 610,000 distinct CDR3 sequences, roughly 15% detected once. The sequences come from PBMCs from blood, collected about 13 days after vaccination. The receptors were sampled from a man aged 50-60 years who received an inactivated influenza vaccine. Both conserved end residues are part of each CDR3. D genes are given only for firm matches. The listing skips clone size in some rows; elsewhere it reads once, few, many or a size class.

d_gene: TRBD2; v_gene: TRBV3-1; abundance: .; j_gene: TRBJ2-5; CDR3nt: TGTGCCAGCAGCCAAGAGAGCGCGGGGGGGCCGTGGGAGACCCAGTACTTC; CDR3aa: CASSQESAGGPWETQYF
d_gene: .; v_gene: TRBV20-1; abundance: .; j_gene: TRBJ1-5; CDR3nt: TGCAGTGCTTCGGGGCGGCTTGATCAGCCCCAGCATTTT; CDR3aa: CSASGRLDQPQHF
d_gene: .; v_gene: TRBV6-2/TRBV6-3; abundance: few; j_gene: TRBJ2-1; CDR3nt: TGTGCCAGCACTTTAACAGGAGCCTACAATGAGCAGTTCTTC; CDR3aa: CASTLTGAYNEQFF
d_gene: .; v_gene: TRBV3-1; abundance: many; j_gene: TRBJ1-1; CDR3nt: TGTGCCAGCAGTCCCTGGGGGGGCACTGAAGCTTTCTTT; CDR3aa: CASSPWGGTEAFF
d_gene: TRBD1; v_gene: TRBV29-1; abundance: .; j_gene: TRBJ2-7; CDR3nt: TGCAGCGTTGGGGGGACAGCTAACTACGAGCAGTACTTC; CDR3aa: CSVGGTANYEQYF
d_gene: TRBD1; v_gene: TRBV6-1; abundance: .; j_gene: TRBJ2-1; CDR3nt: TGTGCCAGCAGTCTTCGACAGGGGCAGTACAATGAGCAGTTCTTC; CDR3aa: CASSLRQGQYNEQFF
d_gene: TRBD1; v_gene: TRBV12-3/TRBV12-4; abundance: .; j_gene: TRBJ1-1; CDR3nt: TGTGCCAGCAGTCTCACAGGGGGCCCCACTGAAGCTTTCTTT; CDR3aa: CASSLTGGPTEAFF
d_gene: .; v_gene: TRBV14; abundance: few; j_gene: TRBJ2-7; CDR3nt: TGTGCCAGCAGCCAAGGGCTAGTACACGAGCAGTACTTC; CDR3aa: CASSQGLVHEQYF
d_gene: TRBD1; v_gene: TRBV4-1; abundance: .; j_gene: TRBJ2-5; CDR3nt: TGCGCCAGCAGCGCGACAGGGGAGTTGTCCCGGAAGACCCAGTACTTC; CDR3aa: CASSATGELSRKTQYF
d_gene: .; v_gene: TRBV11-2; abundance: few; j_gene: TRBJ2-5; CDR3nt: TGTGCCAGCTCGGGGGTCGGGGGGCCACGGGCAGAGACCCAGTACTTC; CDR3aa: CASSGVGGPRAETQYF
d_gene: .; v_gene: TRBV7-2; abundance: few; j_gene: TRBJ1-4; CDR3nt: TGTGCCAGCAGCTTTGGGGGTTCTTGGGAAAAACTGTTTTTT; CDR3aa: CASSFGGSWEKLFF
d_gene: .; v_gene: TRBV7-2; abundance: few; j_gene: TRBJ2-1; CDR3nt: TGTGCCAGCAGCTTAATTCAGGGGTGGGATGAGCAGTTCTTC; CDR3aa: CASSLIQGWDEQFF
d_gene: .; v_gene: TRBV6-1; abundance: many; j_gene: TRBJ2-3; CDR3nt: TGTGCCAGCAGTGAACAGGGCGCAGATACGCAGTATTTT; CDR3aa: CASSEQGADTQYF
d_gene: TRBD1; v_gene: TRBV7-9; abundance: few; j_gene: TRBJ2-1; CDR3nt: TGTGCCAGCAGCTTTATAGGACAGGGGCGCGCTGAGCAGTTCTTC; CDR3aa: CASSFIGQGRAEQFF
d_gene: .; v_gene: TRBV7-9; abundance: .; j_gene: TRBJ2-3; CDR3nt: TGTGCCAGCGGGTCAGATACGCAGTATTTT; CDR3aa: CASGSDTQYF
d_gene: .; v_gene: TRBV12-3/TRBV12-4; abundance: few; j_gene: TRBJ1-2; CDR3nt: TGTGCCAGCACCTTTAGTAACAGGGTTCGCTATGGCTACACCTTC; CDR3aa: CASTFSNRVRYGYTF
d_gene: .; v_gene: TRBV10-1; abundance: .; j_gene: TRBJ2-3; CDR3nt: TGCGCCAGCAGTGCGCGGACAGTCGATACGCAGTATTTT; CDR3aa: CASSARTVDTQYF
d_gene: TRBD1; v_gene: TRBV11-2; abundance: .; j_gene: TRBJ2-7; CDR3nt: TGTGCCAGCAGCTTAGATTTGGGGACAGGGAGCTACGAGCAGTACTTC; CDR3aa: CASSLDLGTGSYEQYF
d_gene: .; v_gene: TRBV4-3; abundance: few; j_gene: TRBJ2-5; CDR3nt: TGCGCCAGCAGCCAATCAGTGTCGAAAGAGACCCAGTACTTC; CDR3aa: CASSQSVSKETQYF
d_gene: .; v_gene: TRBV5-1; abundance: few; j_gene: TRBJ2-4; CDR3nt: TGCGCCAGCAGCTTGGACACCCCCAGAAGAGTTCAGTACTTC; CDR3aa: CASSLDTPRRVQYF
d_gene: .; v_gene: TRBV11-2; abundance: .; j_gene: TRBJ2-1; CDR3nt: TGTGCCAGCAGCTTAGATGGCGGTGAGCAGTTCTTC; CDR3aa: CASSLDGGEQFF
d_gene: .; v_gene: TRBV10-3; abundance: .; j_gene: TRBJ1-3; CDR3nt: TGTGCCATCAGTGAGGACAACTCTGGAAACACCATATATTTT; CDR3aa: CAISEDNSGNTIYF
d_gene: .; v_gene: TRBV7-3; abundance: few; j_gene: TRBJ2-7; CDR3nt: TGTGCCAGCAGCTCCTCTCGTGGTAGCAAGCAGTACTTC; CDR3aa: CASSSSRGSKQYF
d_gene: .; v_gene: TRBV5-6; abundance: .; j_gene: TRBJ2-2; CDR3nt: TGTGCCAGCAGTTTGGGGCCTTCAGTCAACACCGGGGAGCTGTTTTTT; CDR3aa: CASSLGPSVNTGELFF
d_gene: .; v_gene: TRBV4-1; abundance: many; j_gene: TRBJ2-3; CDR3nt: TGCGCCAGCAGCCAAGCCCCCAGCACAGATACGCAGTATTTT; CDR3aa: CASSQAPSTDTQYF
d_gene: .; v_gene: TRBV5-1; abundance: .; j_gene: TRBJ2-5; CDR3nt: TGCGCCAGCAGCTTGGTGTCGGGGGGCGGAGAGACCCAGTACTTC; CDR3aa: CASSLVSGGGETQYF
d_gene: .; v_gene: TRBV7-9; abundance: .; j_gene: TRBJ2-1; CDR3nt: TGTGCCAGCAGCTTAGAGCATGAGCAGTTCTTC; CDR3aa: CASSLEHEQFF